Below are 13 T cell receptor beta chains sequenced from a single sample in a study of long-term antiretroviral therapy in people with HIV (dated by TCRdb to the early 2020s). The immunoSEQ hsTCRB v3.0 assay was used at survey level resolution to sequence the TRB variable region. The source is immuneACCESS, and TCRdb retained only in-frame sequences with V and J called. Part of the clones is not carried over; for the studies checked, unresolved V genes explain less than half of this, and the remainder is unexplained. Across this sample there are roughly 10,000 clones, with around 81% seen only once. The ten top clones hold approximately 20% of the sample. This material consisted of unsorted PBMCs, taken 1.8 years after starting antiretroviral therapy. These receptors all stem from a man aged 35-49 years with HIV.

This chain links TRBV6-1 with TRBJ1-2; D remains unclear. The CDR3 totals 12 residues. The ends were cut back, 6 bases at V and 7 bases at J, with 12 bases in the middle. Per germline, CDR1 MNHNS and CDR2 SASEGT. CDR3 nucleotide sequence: TGTGCCAGCAGCCCATACAGTGCTGGCTACACCTTC. Protein product: CASSPYSAGYTF.

The chain uses TRBV19 and TRBJ2-2, with 11 bases that match TRBD1. The ends lost 8 bases at V and 8 bases at J; junction bases unmatched: 4. The CDR3 consists of 13 residues. CDR1 LNHDA and CDR2 SQIVND come from the germline V gene (reference sequence). CDR3 protein: CASRDRGTGELFF. As DNA, the CDR3 is TGTGCCAGTCGGGACAGGGGGACTGGGGAGCTGTTTTTT. The whole variable domain, filled in from reference TRBV19 and TRBJ2-2, reads DGGITQSPKYLFRKEGQNVTLSCEQNLNHDAMYWYRQDPGQGLRLIYYSQIVNDFQKGDIAEGYSVSREKKESFPLTVTSAQKNPTAFYLCASRDRGTGELFFGEGSRLTVL.

The chain carries TRBV28 and TRBJ2-2; D possibly uses TRBD1 or TRBD2 (5 bases each). The V end lost 6 bases, the J end lost 8 bases, and 25 bases lay between the germline ends. CDR1 and CDR2 (germline): MDHEN, SYDVKM. The CDR3 is 17 residues long. CDR3 amino acids: CASRTHNVGPKYGELFF. CDR3 DNA sequence: TGTGCCAGCAGGACCCATAACGTGGGACCGAAGTATGGGGAGCTGTTTTTT.

This rearrangement joins TRBV30 to TRBJ1-2, with 9 bases identical to TRBD1. The V gene's germline CDR1 is GTSNPN and CDR2 SVGIG (reference sequence). V lost 8 bases and J lost 2; bases outside the gene matches: 9. The CDR3 spans 14 residues. This chain's CDR3 is CASKRTGENYGYTF. The CDR3, as DNA: TGTGCCAGCAAACGGACAGGGGAGAACTATGGCTACACCTTC. The full variable domain, completed using reference TRBV30 and TRBJ1-2, is SQTIHQWPATLVQPVGSPLSLECTVEGTSNPNLYWYRQAAGRGLQLLFYSVGIGQISSEVPQNLSASRPQDRQFILSSKKLLLSDSGFYLCASKRTGENYGYTFGSGTRLTVV.

This rearrangement joins TRBV6-5 to TRBJ2-7; D is tentatively TRBD1 or TRBD2 (5 bases each). The CDR3 spans 15 residues. The germline V gene encodes CDR1 MNHEY and CDR2 SVGAGI. V lost 6 bases to trimming and J lost 2 bases, with 17 bases between them. Written as DNA, the CDR3 is TGTGCCAGCAGGGTATTCAGGGACCTCGCCTACGAGCAGTACTTC. This translates into CASRVFRDLAYEQYF.

The chain is built from TRBV18 and TRBJ2-1; D possibly corresponds to TRBD2 (5 bases). Germline loops: CDR1 KGHSH, CDR2 LQKENI. V gave up 0 bases and J gave up 1 base, with 10 bases separating them. The CDR3 is 16 residues long. The CDR3 spells CASSPPNSESYNEQFF. The CDR3 DNA reads TGTGCCAGCTCACCACCGAATAGCGAGTCCTACAATGAGCAGTTCTTC.

The chain couples TRBV2 to TRBJ2-5; D unresolved. The CDR3 runs to 12 residues. Trimming stripped 3 bases from V and 4 bases from J, with 6 bases between. CDR1 is SNHLY, CDR2 FYNNEI, per germline. In nucleotides, the CDR3 is TGTGCCAGCAGTGAGGGCAGAGAGACCCAGTACTTC. Amino acid sequence: CASSEGRETQYF.

The genes are TRBV5-1 and TRBJ1-1; weak D call: TRBD1 (6 bases). The germline V gene has CDR1 SGHRS and CDR2 YFSETQ. This CDR3 region has 14 residues. V lost 1 base and J 2 bases, leaving 9 bases between the germline ends. This CDR3 reads CASSLTGINTEAFF. The CDR3 coding sequence is TGCGCCAGCAGCTTGACAGGGATAAACACTGAAGCTTTCTTT.

V and J are TRBV29-1 and TRBJ2-1; D is ambiguous. The V and J ends lost 4 bases and 5 bases respectively, with 6 bases between them. Germline V gene lookup returns CDR1 SQVTM and CDR2 ANQGSEA. The CDR3 consists of 11 residues. CDR3 sequence (DNA): TGCAGCGTTGGCCTCCACAATGAGCAGTTCTTC. Its translation is CSVGLHNEQFF.

The chain employs TRBV2 and TRBJ2-5, with D hard to call. V lost 0 bases, J lost 5 bases, and 13 bases lay in between. CDR1 and CDR2 (germline): SNHLY, FYNNEI. This CDR3 is 15 amino acids long. The CDR3 region is CASSEAWGPEETQYF. The CDR3 bases are TGTGCCAGCAGTGAAGCGTGGGGTCCGGAGGAGACCCAGTACTTC.

V and J are TRBV7-2 and TRBJ2-7, with 8 bases aligning to TRBD1. The junction had 6 bases not matched to a gene; V was cut back by 5 bases and J by 3 bases. CDR1 and CDR2 from the germline V gene are SGHTA and FQGNSA. The CDR3 consists of 14 residues. CDR3 sequence reads: CASSEYRGNYEQYF. DNA of the CDR3: TGTGCCAGCAGCGAGTACAGGGGGAACTACGAGCAGTACTTC. Supplemented by reference TRBV7-2 and TRBJ2-7, the full variable domain reads GAGVSQSPSNKVTEKGKDVELRCDPISGHTALYWYRQSLGQGLEFLIYFQGNSAPDKSGLPSDRFSAERTGGSVSTLTIQRTQQEDSAVYLCASSEYRGNYEQYFGPGTRLTVT.

In its sample, this clone was seen once. V is TRBV5-4 and J is TRBJ1-1; unclear D gene. Per the germline V gene, CDR1 is SGHNT and CDR2 is YYREEE (reference sequence). This CDR3 is built from 17 residues. Trimming stripped 2 bases from V and 1 base from J, with 18 bases between. The CDR3 DNA reads as TGTGCCAGCAGCTTTCACCCCCCGGGCTATGGGAACACTGAAGCTTTCTTT. Translated: CASSFHPPGYGNTEAFF.

The chain has TRBV11-2 and TRBJ2-7; the D is unclear. Looked up from germline, CDR1 is SGHAT and CDR2 is FQNNGV. Trimming stripped 0 bases from V and 5 bases from J, with 11 bases between. This CDR3 comprises 14 residues. The chain's CDR3 is CASSLDFDGNEQYF. CDR3 DNA: TGTGCCAGCAGCTTAGATTTCGATGGGAACGAGCAGTACTTC.